This T cell receptor (beta chain) is drawn from a study of shared clonotypes between healthy human individuals. Only in-frame clones appear in the TCRdb table, and some are missing; sequencing was by immunoSEQ multiplex PCR. The sample consists of about 2.4 million clones, 80% to 95% of them appearing once. Deletions cut 4 bases from V and 7 bases from J, with 11 bases between. Germline CDR1 is SGHTA and CDR2 is FQGNSA. The length of the CDR3 is 12 residues. This receptor was identified in a man aged 18 to 29 in good health. Some clones in this sample may be carry-over from other donors' samples. This chain joins TRBV7-2 and TRBJ2-7; perhaps TRBD2 as D (5 bases). Source material: naive CD4+ T cells from PBMCs. Subset denoted: CD45RA+ positively selected. The DNA of the CDR3 is TGTGCCAGCAGCTCCGGGGTGGGGGAGCAGTACTTC. Its translation is CASSSGVGEQYF.